A selection of T cell receptor beta chains follows, all from one sample in a study of blood T cells in healthy people across ages. TCRdb reprocessed the 5' RACE reads via MiXCR and lists one record per CDR3 protein. The sample carries 660,000 or so distinct CDR3 sequences, approximately 50% recorded once. The sequencing input was blood. These receptors came from a man aged 55 to 70 in good health. The CDR3 runs from the conserved cysteine through the conserved F or W.

TRBJ2-7 | TRBV6-2/TRBV6-3 | CASSSGTSLDPYEQYF
TRBJ2-5 | TRBV18 | CASSPMGSQETQYF
TRBJ1-1 | TRBV7-9 | CASSSLTTGNLNTEAFF
TRBJ2-1 | TRBV20-1 | CSARGGTGGYEQFF
TRBJ2-1 | TRBV11-2 | CASSFSGRNEQFF
TRBJ1-1 | TRBV5-1 | CASSLAGTGTNTGAFF
TRBJ2-2 | TRBV20-1 | CSATDRGVVRTGELFF
TRBJ1-4 | TRBV7-2 | CASSLAAGGGRANEKLFF
TRBJ1-2 | TRBV7-9 | CASSPDTYGYTF
TRBJ2-5 | TRBV10-2 | CASSGLAGGWGETQYF
TRBJ2-3 | TRBV24-1 | CATRDSSVADTQYF
TRBJ2-5 | TRBV11-2 | CASSPRAGVGETQYF